Each of the 11 T cell receptor beta chains below was sequenced from the same sample in a study of blood T cell repertoires in COVID-19. Repertoires were generated with immunoSEQ multiplex PCR, while TCRdb's copy carries only in-frame clones and drops some. Seen here are 350,000 or so clones, under 95% observed once, and the top ten hold less than 20%. The sequencing sample was made of PBMCs or T cells enriched from blood (not recorded which). All receptors derive from a young woman who had recovered from COVID-19.

The chain is built from TRBV10-3 and TRBJ1-1, with 8 bases fitting TRBD1. With V trimmed by 7 bases and J by 6 bases, 7 bases remained unmatched. Germline values: CDR1 ENHRY, CDR2 SYGVKD. The CDR3 runs to 13 residues. This CDR3 is CAINPTGVSEAFF. CDR3 DNA sequence: TGTGCCATCAACCCGACAGGGGTTTCTGAAGCTTTCTTT.

V and J are TRBV24-1 and TRBJ1-2, with 8 bases fitting TRBD1. The junction had 9 bases not matched to a gene; V was cut back by 7 bases and J by 0 bases. This CDR3 comprises 16 residues. Germline V lookup: CDR1 KGHDR, CDR2 SFDVKD. The CDR3 here is CATRTGQEKANYGYTF. Written as DNA, the CDR3 is TGTGCCACCAGAACGGGACAGGAAAAAGCTAACTATGGCTACACCTTC.

The chain uses TRBV29-1 and TRBJ2-1, with a possible D match to TRBD2 (7 bases). Germline V CDR1 and CDR2: SQVTM, ANQGSEA. The V end was cut by 4 bases, the J end by 4 bases, with 14 bases between. The length of the CDR3 is 14 residues. CDR3 loop: CSVVGGPFYNEQFF. CDR3 sequence (DNA): TGCAGCGTTGTCGGGGGGCCGTTTTACAATGAGCAGTTCTTC.

DNA of the CDR3: TGCAGTGCTAGTCAGGGGGTATCCTACGAGCAGTACTTC. Translated, it gives CSASQGVSYEQYF. This chain connects TRBV20-1 to TRBJ2-7; 7 nucleotides line up with TRBD1. Germline-derived CDR1 and CDR2 are DFQATT and SNEGSKA (reference sequence). This CDR3 spans 13 amino acids. The V segment lost 3 bases and the J segment 1 base; nucleotides outside the gene matches: 3.

This chain links TRBV28 with TRBJ1-2; TRBD1 matches 10 bases. Germline lookup yields CDR1 MDHEN and CDR2 SYDVKM. The CDR3 is 16 amino acids. After removal of 5 bases from V and 9 bases from J, the junction contained 15 bases not matched to a gene. The CDR3 bases are TGTGCCAGCAGTCAACTACGACAGGGGGCGGTTGTCCGCTACACCTTC. It codes for CASSQLRQGAVVRYTF.

This chain links TRBV6-5 with TRBJ2-7; possibly TRBD2 for D (5 bases). This CDR3 comprises 12 residues. The V gene's germline CDR1 is MNHEY and CDR2 SVGAGI. The V gene lost 7 bases and the J gene lost 6 bases, with 13 bases spanning the gap. CDR3 coding DNA: TGTGCCAGCACGATAGTAGGGAGCGAGCAGTACTTC. Translated: CASTIVGSEQYF.

On this clone itself: Other DNA variants within this sample encode the same CDR3. The J gene is TRBJ2-7, the V gene TRBV27, with 8 bases that match TRBD2. V gave up 6 bases and J gave up 3 bases; unmatched junction bases: 7. The CDR3 has 14 amino acids. Germline CDR1 is MNHEY and CDR2 is SMNVEV (reference sequence). CDR3 nucleotides: TGTGCCAGCAGAACTAGCGGAAGTTTCTACGAGCAGTACTTC. Translated, it gives CASRTSGSFYEQYF.

This chain joins TRBV10-3 and TRBJ1-2; possibly TRBD1 for D (5 bases). There are 12 residues in the CDR3. V lost 3 bases, J lost 6 bases, and 8 bases lay in between. The V gene's germline CDR1 is ENHRY and CDR2 SYGVKD. The chain's CDR3 is CAISDRAHGYTF. The CDR3 DNA follows: TGTGCCATCAGTGACAGGGCCCATGGCTACACCTTC.

The J gene is TRBJ2-1, the V gene TRBV11-2; D unresolved. The CDR3 loop spans 13 amino acids. Looked up from germline, CDR1 is SGHAT and CDR2 is FQNNGV. Trimming stripped 5 bases from V and 7 bases from J, with 12 bases between. The CDR3 spells CASSPLYRNEQFF. CDR3 nucleotide sequence: TGTGCCAGCAGCCCCCTATATCGGAATGAGCAGTTCTTC.

The genes are TRBV9 and TRBJ2-3; tentative D call: TRBD1 (5 bases). The CDR3 extends over 15 amino acids. Between the trimmed V and J ends, which lost 4 bases and 3 bases, there was a span of 15 bases. Per the germline V gene, CDR1 is SGDLS and CDR2 is YYNGEE. The CDR3 loop reads CASSPLQTATDTQYF. The DNA of the CDR3 is TGTGCCAGCAGCCCCCTACAGACAGCGACAGATACGCAGTATTTT. Looking up the rest from reference TRBV9 and TRBJ2-3 gives the full variable domain: DSGVTQTPKHLITATGQRVTLRCSPRSGDLSVYWYQQSLDQGLQFLIQYYNGEERAKGNILERFSAQQFPDLHSELNLSSLELGDSALYFCASSPLQTATDTQYFGPGTRLTVL.

J is TRBJ2-5 and V is TRBV6-5, with D maybe TRBD1 (6 bases). Trimming shortened V by 5 bases and J by 0 bases, and 7 bases separated the two germline ends. The V gene's germline CDR1 is MNHEY and CDR2 SVGAGI. This CDR3 is built from 13 residues. The CDR3 DNA follows: TGTGCCAGCAGTACAGGGTACCAAGAGACCCAGTACTTC. Translating it yields CASSTGYQETQYF.